A selection of T cell receptor beta chains follows, all from one sample in a study of PD-1 blockade in classical Hodgkin lymphoma. Some clones are missing from TCRdb's copy, which holds only in-frame ones; the method was immunoSEQ multiplex PCR. Altogether tens of thousands of clones are present, roughly 80% being singletons, with the ten largest covering roughly 22%. The sequencing used peripheral blood mononuclear cells (PBMCs), collected before the second cycle of nivolumab. These receptors came from a human donor with classical Hodgkin lymphoma. CDR3s include the opening cysteine and the closing phenylalanine or tryptophan. D genes are given only for firm matches. Clone size is stated in some rows and not others, as once, few, many or a class when expanded.

V: TRBV9; size: .; D: .; J: TRBJ2-1; CDR3: CASSVGPGSSYNEQFF; DNA: TGTGCCAGCAGCGTAGGACCCGGGAGTTCCTACAATGAGCAGTTCTTC
V: TRBV7-3; size: .; D: .; J: TRBJ2-5; CDR3: CASSLTREETQYF; DNA: TGTGCCAGCAGCTTAACCAGGGAAGAGACCCAGTACTTC
V: TRBV7-2; size: few; D: TRBD2; J: TRBJ2-3; CDR3: CASSLGTSGTDTQYF; DNA: TGTGCCAGCAGCTTAGGGACTAGCGGCACAGATACGCAGTATTTT
V: TRBV30; size: .; D: TRBD2; J: TRBJ2-2; CDR3: CAWSVRGAGGPVGELFF; DNA: TGTGCCTGGAGTGTACGCGGAGCGGGGGGGCCGGTCGGGGAGCTGTTTTTT
V: TRBV14; size: .; D: .; J: TRBJ2-3; CDR3: CASSQVESRGTRTDTQYF; DNA: TGTGCCAGCAGCCAAGTCGAGTCGAGGGGAACTCGCACAGATACGCAGTATTTT
V: TRBV4-1; size: .; D: .; J: TRBJ1-1; CDR3: CASSQSGWGLEAFF; DNA: TGCGCCAGCAGCCAAAGCGGGTGGGGTCTCGAAGCTTTCTTT
V: TRBV6-5; size: .; D: .; J: TRBJ1-2; CDR3: CASSSWGNYGYTF; DNA: TGTGCCAGCAGTTCCTGGGGTAACTATGGCTACACCTTC
V: TRBV2; size: .; D: TRBD1; J: TRBJ2-2; CDR3: CASSRTGYGELFF; DNA: TGTGCCAGCAGTCGGACAGGGTACGGGGAGCTGTTTTTT
V: TRBV27; size: .; D: TRBD2; J: TRBJ2-1; CDR3: CASSWGGSSVNEQFF; DNA: TGTGCCAGCAGTTGGGGCGGGAGTTCGGTCAATGAGCAGTTCTTC
V: TRBV4-3; size: .; D: .; J: TRBJ2-4; CDR3: CASSQNLGGATKNIQYF; DNA: TGCGCCAGCAGCCAAAACCTGGGTGGGGCGACCAAAAACATTCAGTACTTC
V: TRBV4-2; size: .; D: .; J: TRBJ1-2; CDR3: CASSQEGGYGYTF; DNA: TGTGCCAGCAGCCAAGAAGGCGGTTATGGCTACACCTTC
V: TRBV19; size: .; D: TRBD1; J: TRBJ2-7; CDR3: CASSGRQGAGEQYF; DNA: TGTGCCAGTAGTGGTAGACAGGGTGCGGGTGAGCAGTACTTC
V: TRBV5-6; size: .; D: .; J: TRBJ1-1; CDR3: CASSFARQWDTEAFF; DNA: TGTGCCAGCAGCTTCGCACGCCAATGGGACACTGAAGCTTTCTTT
V: TRBV6-6; size: .; D: .; J: TRBJ2-7; CDR3: CASIRGAGSHEQYF; DNA: TGTGCCAGCATCCGAGGGGCGGGGTCCCACGAGCAGTACTTC
V: TRBV9; size: .; D: TRBD1; J: TRBJ2-5; CDR3: CASSVGQQGKQETQYF; DNA: TGTGCCAGCAGCGTAGGCCAACAGGGGAAACAAGAGACCCAGTACTTC
V: TRBV7-9; size: .; D: TRBD2; J: TRBJ2-1; CDR3: CASSPGLAGAGNEQFF; DNA: TGTGCCAGCAGCCCAGGACTAGCGGGAGCAGGAAATGAGCAGTTCTTC
V: TRBV10-3; size: few; D: .; J: TRBJ1-3; CDR3: CACEEEAGNTIYF; DNA: TGTGCCTGCGAAGAAGAGGCAGGAAACACCATATATTTT
V: TRBV4-3; size: few; D: TRBD2; J: TRBJ2-1; CDR3: CASSQERASGLYNEQFF; DNA: TGCGCCAGCAGCCAAGAACGGGCTAGCGGTCTATACAATGAGCAGTTCTTC
V: TRBV19; size: once; D: TRBD2; J: TRBJ2-7; CDR3: CASRRAGSEYEQYF; DNA: TGTGCCAGTAGACGAGCGGGATCGGAGTACGAGCAGTACTTC
V: TRBV4-2; size: medium-sized; D: TRBD1; J: TRBJ2-2; CDR3: CASSATGGARDTGELFF; DNA: TGTGCCAGCAGCGCAACAGGGGGCGCGAGGGACACCGGGGAGCTGTTTTTT